Included here is one T cell receptor (beta chain) sequence, with context. The target antigen is unknown. As for treatment: about 20 received Ad26.COV2.S at low or high dose, single or two shots; 5 received placebo; per-sample allocation not given. Material that was analyzed had been drawn on day 63 after the first vaccine or placebo injection. The vaccine delivered Wuhan-strain SARS-CoV-2 spike through an Ad26 vector. Per the germline V gene, CDR1 is SGHVS and CDR2 is FNYEAQ. The V gene lost 5 bases and the J gene lost 3 bases, with 13 bases spanning the gap. This CDR3 spans 14 amino acids. Repertoires were generated with immunoSEQ multiplex PCR, while TCRdb's copy carries only in-frame clones and drops some. This table holds approximately 480,000 clones, approximately 90% found once. The sample originates from a study of Ad26.COV2.S vaccination and SARS-CoV-2 variants. Study findings and constraints: Greater spike-specific TCR breadth was seen in vaccine recipients than in placebo recipients.

The V call is TRBV7-6, the J call TRBJ2-5, with D possibly being TRBD1 (5 bases). The sample in question was peripheral blood, obtained in a trial of Ad26.COV2.S vaccine versus placebo. This receptor was taken from a person between 18 and 65 years old who received the Ad26.COV2.S COVID-19 vaccine or a placebo. In DNA, the CDR3 is TGTGCCAGCAGCGACAGATGGGCAGAAGAGACCCAGTACTTC. Its translation: CASSDRWAEETQYF.